Listed below are T cell receptor beta chains from one sample, sequenced in a study of blood T cell repertoires in COVID-19. Using immunoSEQ multiplex PCR, the repertoire was profiled, and TCRdb retains in-frame clones only, with some absent. Of under 150,000 clones listed, 70% to 80% were seen once; the top ten hold approximately 9.4%. The source material was peripheral blood. The receptors stem from a woman between 50 and 59 years old with active or convalescent COVID-19. Each CDR3 is given with its conserved first and last residue. D genes are given only for firm matches.

>TRBJ1-4|13|TRBV30|NA
CAWGVGGPEKLFF
>TRBJ2-2|16|TRBV4-2|TRBD2
CASSRAGDSGYGELFF
>TRBJ1-5|16|TRBV30|TRBD1
CAVSPAGGRSNQPQHF
>TRBJ2-1|17|TRBV5-1|TRBD2
CASSPRLAGGSYNEQFF
>TRBJ1-2|14|TRBV30|NA
CAWSDFWEGVGYTF
>TRBJ2-7|13|TRBV7-8|TRBD2
CASSLDGTTRRDF
>TRBJ1-2|15|TRBV19|TRBD1
CASSMGQAVGYGYTF
>TRBJ2-7|12|TRBV2|TRBD1
CAIRDRGYEQYF
>TRBJ2-7|15|TRBV5-4|TRBD1
CASSFSPTGGYEQYF
>TRBJ2-1|15|TRBV4-3|NA
CASSLSSGPYNEQFF
>TRBJ1-1|14|TRBV25-1|TRBD1
CASSLGQMNTEAFF
>TRBJ1-2|14|TRBV7-2|NA
CASSFDTKGYGYTF
>TRBJ1-3|13|TRBV9|NA
CASSPGFGNTIYF
>TRBJ1-6|14|TRBV5-1|NA
CASSQDPRDSPLHF
>TRBJ2-5|17|TRBV10-1|TRBD1
CASSHPGQGVGGETQYF
>TRBJ2-1|14|TRBV9|TRBD2
CASSDAGGLNEQFF
>TRBJ1-4|13|TRBV12-3/TRBV12-4|NA
CASRRGTNEKLFF
>TRBJ2-3|12|TRBV4-3|NA
CASSQDKDTQYF
>TRBJ1-4|16|TRBV27|TRBD1
CASSALSDRGGEKLFF
>TRBJ2-7|14|TRBV28|NA
CASSLQGGVYEQYF
>TRBJ2-7|13|TRBV7-2|TRBD2
CASTPLAGDEQYF
>TRBJ2-2|16|TRBV7-2|TRBD1
CASSLRTGPNTGELFF
>TRBJ1-6|13|TRBV7-9|NA
CASSLKANSPLHF
>TRBJ1-4|13|TRBV5-8|NA
CAITTGSNEKLFF
>TRBJ2-7|13|TRBV2|NA
CASREQGRYEQYF
>TRBJ1-1|14|TRBV28|TRBD1
CASRKGQLNTEAFF
>TRBJ1-5|13|TRBV6-2/TRBV6-3|NA
CASSSLLNQPQHF
>TRBJ1-6|15|TRBV6-5|NA
CASSMDSSYNSPLHF
>TRBJ2-5|15|TRBV7-8|NA
CASSLALGGGETQYF
>TRBJ2-5|17|TRBV19|TRBD2
CASRPSREGLSQETQYF
>TRBJ1-1|16|TRBV2|NA
CASSAPWGGLGTEAFF
>TRBJ1-5|13|TRBV5-1|NA
CASSLGAGQPQHF
>TRBJ1-2|16|TRBV4-2|TRBD1
CASSHLVGQGENGYTF
>TRBJ2-1|11|TRBV20-1|NA
CSASRYNEQFF
>TRBJ1-3|13|TRBV11-3|NA
CASSLSRSNTIYF
>TRBJ2-3|11|TRBV2|NA
CASTSTDTQYF
>TRBJ2-5|16|TRBV5-1|TRBD2
CASSTGLAGGLETQYF
>TRBJ2-1|13|TRBV6-4|NA
CASSDGLYNEQFF
>TRBJ2-7|13|TRBV20-1|NA
CSASSMGGYEQYF
>TRBJ1-3|16|TRBV7-9|NA
CASSSWTALSGNTIYF
>TRBJ2-4|16|TRBV5-8|TRBD2
CASSLGTSGRLNIQYF
>TRBJ1-2|13|TRBV16|NA
CASSLQGDYGYTF
>TRBJ1-5|14|TRBV18|NA
CASSPDSSNQPQHF
>TRBJ1-6|15|TRBV19|TRBD1
CASRGAGTENSPLHF
>TRBJ1-2|13|TRBV5-8|NA
CASSTLGPYGYTF
>TRBJ2-1|15|TRBV10-3|NA
CAISEKGGWANEQFF
>TRBJ2-3|15|TRBV7-2|TRBD2
CASSVLAGGPDTQYF
>TRBJ1-5|22|TRBV2|TRBD1
CASSRGQETMLIPYRDNQPQHF
>TRBJ2-7|14|TRBV19|NA
CASSIDRFSYEQYF
>TRBJ1-5|16|TRBV28|NA
CASSLTGGGPDQPQHF
>TRBJ1-3|15|TRBV10-1|NA
CASSPGSLSGNTIYF
>TRBJ2-3|16|TRBV7-2|NA
CASSLDSGVYTDTQYF
>TRBJ1-1|13|TRBV12-3/TRBV12-4|NA
CASSLGGNTEAFF